This T cell receptor beta chain was sequenced in a study of blood T cell repertoires in COVID-19. TCRdb keeps only in-frame clones here, not all; method: immunoSEQ multiplex PCR. The sample has over 250,000 clones; about 90% are singletons. The CDR3 extends over 10 amino acids. Trimming removed 7 bases from V and 8 bases from J, with 11 bases in between. The germline V gene encodes CDR1 SQVTM and CDR2 ANQGSEA. This sequence originates from a woman aged 60-70 years who had recovered from COVID-19. The sample comprised PBMCs or T cells enriched from blood (not recorded which). The gene calls are TRBV29-1 and TRBJ1-1, with a weak D call TRBD1 (6 bases). CDR3 protein: CSARTVEAFF. The CDR3 nucleotides are TGCAGCGCCAGGACAGTCGAAGCTTTCTTT.